This T cell receptor (beta chain) is from a study of cytomegalovirus exposure and HLA in healthy donors. Findings and caveats of the study: TCR beta chains numbering more than 150 were designated cytomegalovirus-associated. A later look showed TCR association rates differing by HLA locus, highest for DRB1 and lowest for HLA-C. Sequencing probably produced one cluster of sequence variants that were highly shared.

This CDR3 spans 15 amino acids. Germline V gene lookup returns CDR1 SGHAT and CDR2 FQDESV (reference sequence). V gave up 0 bases and J gave up 4 bases, with 10 bases separating them. Worth noting for this clone: Its target is unknown.

Amplification used 60 Vbeta primers and 13 Jbeta primers. Profiling relied on immunoSEQ multiplex PCR, and the TCRdb table lists in-frame clones only, not all of them. The data hold approximately 160,000 clones, with about 75% observed a single time. There were likely unrecorded immune exposures, though donors were nominally healthy when sampled. This TCR was sampled from a male donor in good health and CMV-seronegative. The sample was PBMCs. This chain uses TRBV11-1 with TRBJ2-1; no definite D call. CDR3 loop: CASSLAAADYNEQFF. The DNA of the CDR3 is TGTGCCAGCAGCTTAGCCGCGGCCGATTACAATGAGCAGTTCTTC. Combining the CDR3 with reference TRBV11-1 and TRBJ2-1 gives the whole variable domain EAEVAQSPRYKITEKSQAVAFWCDPISGHATLYWYRQILGQGPELLVQFQDESVVDDSQLPKDRFSAERLKGVDSTLKIQPAELGDSAMYLCASSLAAADYNEQFFGPGTRLTVL.